A selection of T cell receptor beta chains follows, all from one sample in a study of vaccination and CD4 T cells after COVID-19. A single record per CDR3 protein comes from TCRdb applying MiXCR to the PCR reads. The sample consists of about 27,000 distinct CDR3 sequences, around 60% of them appearing once. The antigens of these receptors remain unknown. Material: CD4+ T cells from blood, cultured in vitro, obtained after SARS-CoV-2 vaccination. Receptors were obtained from a human donor who received a COVID-19 vaccine. The CDR3 runs from the conserved cysteine through the conserved F or W. D genes are given only for firm matches. Clone sizes are given selectively: once, few, many, or a class where the clone is expanded.

TRBJ2-3,TRBD2,few,17,TRBV20-1,CSARVGTSGVVADTQYF,TGCAGTGCTAGAGTCGGGACTAGCGGGGTGGTAGCAGATACGCAGTATTTT
TRBJ2-3,TRBD2,.,15,TRBV20-1,CSASSLAGDTDTQYF,TGCAGTGCTAGTTCGCTAGCGGGGGACACAGATACGCAGTATTTT
TRBJ1-3,.,.,16,TRBV6-1,CASSQETDSSGNTIYF,TGTGCCAGCAGTCAGGAAACCGACAGCTCTGGAAACACCATATATTTT
TRBJ1-2,TRBD1,few,14,TRBV19,CASILTGANYGYTF,TGTGCCAGTATCCTGACAGGGGCTAACTATGGCTACACCTTC
TRBJ2-5,.,.,14,TRBV5-1,CASSYTLDAETQYF,TGCGCCAGCAGCTATACCCTAGACGCTGAGACCCAGTACTTC
TRBJ1-1,.,few,17,TRBV19,CASSLSVMTFGNTEAFF,TGTGCCAGTAGTCTGAGTGTCATGACTTTTGGGAACACTGAAGCTTTCTTT
TRBJ2-1,TRBD1,.,15,TRBV7-8,CASSLLQGARNEQFF,TGTGCCAGCAGCTTACTTCAGGGGGCGCGTAATGAGCAGTTCTTC
TRBJ1-5,.,.,16,TRBV7-2,CASSLIGQYSNQPQHF,TGTGCCAGCAGCTTGATAGGACAGTATAGCAATCAGCCCCAGCATTTT
TRBJ2-5,.,once,14,TRBV5-1,CASSVIRRQETQYF,TGCGCCAGCAGCGTAATCAGGAGACAAGAGACCCAGTACTTC
TRBJ2-6,TRBD1,.,14,TRBV30,CATYRGSGANVLTF,TGTGCCACCTACAGGGGGTCGGGGGCCAACGTCCTGACTTTC
TRBJ2-5,TRBD1,.,15,TRBV25-1,CASSPKQGKQETQYF,TGTGCCAGCAGTCCCAAACAGGGGAAACAAGAGACCCAGTACTTC
TRBJ2-2,TRBD2,.,18,TRBV12-3/TRBV12-4,CASSLRGLAGADTGELFF,TGTGCCAGCAGTTTACGAGGACTAGCGGGGGCGGACACCGGGGAGCTGTTTTTT
TRBJ2-3,TRBD2,.,13,TRBV7-2,CASSLDSGKTQYF,TGTGCCAGCAGCTTAGACAGCGGGAAAACGCAGTATTTT
TRBJ1-2,.,.,14,TRBV6-5,CASSYSREGYGYTF,TGTGCCAGCAGTTACTCGAGAGAAGGCTATGGCTACACCTTC
TRBJ1-2,.,.,13,TRBV25-1,CASSDRGGYGYTF,TGTGCCAGCAGTGACAGGGGAGGTTATGGCTACACCTTC
TRBJ2-3,.,.,14,TRBV20-1,CSARSGPPTDTQYF,TGCAGTGCTAGATCTGGGCCACCCACAGATACGCAGTATTTT
TRBJ2-7,.,once,14,TRBV2,CASSRQGYSYEQYF,TGTGCCAGCAGCCGGCAGGGTTATAGCTACGAGCAGTACTTC
TRBJ1-4,.,few,13,TRBV6-1,CASSEARWEKLFF,TGTGCCAGCAGTGAAGCGCGGTGGGAAAAACTGTTTTTT
TRBJ1-2,.,.,15,TRBV12-3/TRBV12-4,CASSLAREGLYGYTF,TGTGCCAGCAGTTTAGCGCGGGAGGGCCTCTATGGCTACACCTTC
TRBJ2-3,.,.,14,TRBV29-1,CSVERFTAPDTQYF,TGCAGCGTTGAAAGGTTTACCGCCCCAGATACGCAGTATTTT
TRBJ1-1,.,.,15,TRBV5-1,CASSPEGGRNTEAFF,TGCGCCAGCAGCCCCGAAGGGGGGCGGAACACTGAAGCTTTCTTT
TRBJ2-4,.,.,12,TRBV19,CASRARGNIQYF,TGTGCCAGTAGAGCAAGGGGGAACATTCAGTACTTC
TRBJ2-5,TRBD1,.,15,TRBV24-1,CATSDGGQGQETQYF,TGTGCCACCAGTGACGGCGGACAGGGCCAAGAGACCCAGTACTTC
TRBJ1-2,.,.,13,TRBV12-3/TRBV12-4,CASSPQPNYGYTF,TGTGCCAGCAGCCCACAGCCTAACTATGGCTACACCTTC
TRBJ2-7,.,.,17,TRBV6-5,CASSYLARQPNLYEQYF,TGTGCCAGCAGTTACTTGGCTCGACAACCCAACCTCTACGAGCAGTACTTC
TRBJ1-2,TRBD1,.,16,TRBV5-6,CASSFLGQGEDYGYTF,TGTGCCAGCAGCTTCCTGGGACAGGGGGAAGACTATGGCTACACCTTC
TRBJ1-1,TRBD1,once,17,TRBV30,CAWSVTRTGETNTEAFF,TGTGCCTGGAGTGTCACTAGGACAGGGGAGACGAACACTGAAGCTTTCTTT
TRBJ1-1,.,.,13,TRBV12-3/TRBV12-4,CASSLYLGTEAFF,TGTGCCAGCAGTTTATATCTAGGGACTGAAGCTTTCTTT
TRBJ1-2,.,few,12,TRBV5-1,CASRLTNYGYTF,TGCGCCAGCAGACTAACTAACTATGGCTACACCTTC
TRBJ1-4,.,once,13,TRBV19,CASSAQGQTKLFF,TGTGCCAGTAGTGCCCAGGGACAAACAAAACTGTTTTTT
TRBJ2-3,.,.,13,TRBV6-1,CASSRAFTDTQYF,TGTGCCAGCAGTAGGGCCTTCACAGATACGCAGTATTTT
TRBJ2-4,.,.,15,TRBV12-3/TRBV12-4,CASSRPQGAKNIQYF,TGTGCCAGCAGTCGCCCGCAGGGGGCCAAAAACATTCAGTACTTC
TRBJ2-7,.,.,15,TRBV11-2,CASSFLGTVAYEQYF,TGTGCCAGCAGTTTCCTAGGGACTGTAGCCTACGAGCAGTACTTC
TRBJ2-1,TRBD2,.,13,TRBV20-1,CSASVLAGYEQFF,TGCAGTGCTAGCGTTCTAGCGGGCTATGAGCAGTTCTTC
TRBJ2-3,.,.,14,TRBV24-1,CATSETGSADTQYF,TGTGCCACCAGTGAAACAGGGTCCGCAGATACGCAGTATTTT
TRBJ1-5,.,.,13,TRBV29-1,CSVVVDSNQPQHF,TGCAGCGTTGTAGTTGATAGCAATCAGCCCCAGCATTTT
TRBJ1-1,.,.,13,TRBV7-9,CASSLRGNTEAFF,TGTGCCAGCAGCTTGCGAGGGAACACTGAAGCTTTCTTT
TRBJ2-1,TRBD2,.,14,TRBV5-1,CASSEIAGENEQFF,TGCGCCAGCAGCGAAATAGCGGGGGAGAATGAGCAGTTCTTC
TRBJ1-6,.,.,14,TRBV7-2,CASSFRGYNSPLHF,TGTGCCAGCAGCTTTCGGGGCTATAATTCACCCCTCCACTTT
TRBJ2-7,.,.,15,TRBV9,CASSVANSGLGEQYF,TGTGCCAGCAGCGTAGCCAACAGCGGGCTCGGCGAGCAGTACTTC